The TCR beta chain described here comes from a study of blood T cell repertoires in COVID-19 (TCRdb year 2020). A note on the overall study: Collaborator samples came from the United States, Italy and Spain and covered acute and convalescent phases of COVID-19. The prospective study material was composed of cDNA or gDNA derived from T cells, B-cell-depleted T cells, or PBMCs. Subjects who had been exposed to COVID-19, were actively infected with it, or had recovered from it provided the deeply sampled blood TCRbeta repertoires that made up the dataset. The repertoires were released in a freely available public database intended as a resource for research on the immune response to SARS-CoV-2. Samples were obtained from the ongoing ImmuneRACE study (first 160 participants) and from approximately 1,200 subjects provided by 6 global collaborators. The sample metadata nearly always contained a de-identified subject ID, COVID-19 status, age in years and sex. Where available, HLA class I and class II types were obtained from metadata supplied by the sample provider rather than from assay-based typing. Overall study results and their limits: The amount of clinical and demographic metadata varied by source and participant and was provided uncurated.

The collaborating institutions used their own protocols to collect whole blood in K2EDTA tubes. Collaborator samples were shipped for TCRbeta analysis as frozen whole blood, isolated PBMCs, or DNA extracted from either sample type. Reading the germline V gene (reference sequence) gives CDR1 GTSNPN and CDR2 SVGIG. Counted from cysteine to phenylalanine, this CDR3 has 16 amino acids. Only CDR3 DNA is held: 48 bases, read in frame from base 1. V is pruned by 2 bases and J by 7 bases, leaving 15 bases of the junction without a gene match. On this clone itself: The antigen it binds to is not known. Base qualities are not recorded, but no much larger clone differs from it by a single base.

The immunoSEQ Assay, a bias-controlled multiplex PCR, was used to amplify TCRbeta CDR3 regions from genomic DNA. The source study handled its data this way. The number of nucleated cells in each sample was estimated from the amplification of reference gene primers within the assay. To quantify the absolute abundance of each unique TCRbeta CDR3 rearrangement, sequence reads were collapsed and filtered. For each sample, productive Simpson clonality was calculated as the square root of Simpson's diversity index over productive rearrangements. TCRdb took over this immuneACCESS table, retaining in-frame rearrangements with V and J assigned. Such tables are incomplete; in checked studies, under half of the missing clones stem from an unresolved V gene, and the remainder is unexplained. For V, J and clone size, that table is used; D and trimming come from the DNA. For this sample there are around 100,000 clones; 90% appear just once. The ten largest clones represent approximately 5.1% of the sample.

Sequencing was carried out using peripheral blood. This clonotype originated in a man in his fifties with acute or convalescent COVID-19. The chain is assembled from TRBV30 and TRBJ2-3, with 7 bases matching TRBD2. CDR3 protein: CAWSSAGGSARNTQYF. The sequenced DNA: TGTGCCTGGAGTAGCGCCGGCGGGAGTGCTCGAAATACGCAGTATTTT. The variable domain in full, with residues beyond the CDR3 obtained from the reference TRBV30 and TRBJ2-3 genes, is SQTIHQWPATLVQPVGSPLSLECTVEGTSNPNLYWYRQAAGRGLQLLFYSVGIGQISSEVPQNLSASRPQDRQFILSSKKLLLSDSGFYLCAWSSAGGSARNTQYFGPGTRLTVL.